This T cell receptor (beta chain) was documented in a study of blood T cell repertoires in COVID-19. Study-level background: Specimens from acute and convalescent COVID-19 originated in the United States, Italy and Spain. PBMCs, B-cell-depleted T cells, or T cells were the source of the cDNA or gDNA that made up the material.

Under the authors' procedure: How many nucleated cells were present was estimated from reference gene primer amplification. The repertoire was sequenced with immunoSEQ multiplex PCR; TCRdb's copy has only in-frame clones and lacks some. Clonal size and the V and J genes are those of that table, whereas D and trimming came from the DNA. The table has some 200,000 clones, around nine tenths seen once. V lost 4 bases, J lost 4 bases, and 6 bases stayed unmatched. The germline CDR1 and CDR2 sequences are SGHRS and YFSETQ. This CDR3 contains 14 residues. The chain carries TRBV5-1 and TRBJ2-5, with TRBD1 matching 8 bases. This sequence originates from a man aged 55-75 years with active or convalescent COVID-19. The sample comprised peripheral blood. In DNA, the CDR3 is TGCGCCAGCAGCCCCAGGGGGCGGGGAGAGACCCAGTACTTC. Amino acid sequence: CASSPRGRGETQYF.